The sample holds one count of the clone carrying this T cell receptor beta chain. Its antigen remains unknown. These data are taken from a study of graft-versus-host responses after intestinal transplantation. Using immunoSEQ multiplex PCR, the repertoire was profiled, and TCRdb retains in-frame clones only, with some absent. There are around 110,000 clones in the sample; approximately 93% occur only once, and around 1.2% lies in the top ten. Study-wide points: Some GvH clones appeared in ileal mucosa or blood before recipient bone marrow. Allograft clonal ratios (graft-versus-host to host-versus-graft) were high in patients who had graft-donor T cell macrochimerism.

The input for sequencing was unstimulated CD8+ T cells sorted from spleen or lymph node cells, taken before transplant. This TCR was recovered from a human donor who was the organ donor for an intestinal transplant.

The CDR3 nucleotides are TGTGCCAGCAGACTCAGGGGAATAGCCTACGAGCAGTACTTC. Translation: CASRLRGIAYEQYF. This chain joins TRBV27 and TRBJ2-5; D might be TRBD1 (6 bases). The DNA end is more similar to TRBJ2-7, so the J call may be wrong. The germline V gene encodes CDR1 MNHEY and CDR2 SMNVEV (reference sequence). The CDR3 has 14 residues.